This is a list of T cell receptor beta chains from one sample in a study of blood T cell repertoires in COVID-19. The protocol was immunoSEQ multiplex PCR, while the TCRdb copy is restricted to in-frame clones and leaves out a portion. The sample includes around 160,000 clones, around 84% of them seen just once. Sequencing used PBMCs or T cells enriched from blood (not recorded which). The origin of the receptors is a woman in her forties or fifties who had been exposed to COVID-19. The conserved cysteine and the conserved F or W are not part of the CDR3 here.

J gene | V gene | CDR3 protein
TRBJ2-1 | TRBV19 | ASIPPGGVEQF
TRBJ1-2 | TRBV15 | ATRDLGQGVDGYT
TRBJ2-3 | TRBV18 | ASSPVFWLTSGRGADTQY
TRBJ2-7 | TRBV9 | ASSPRTSDYEQY
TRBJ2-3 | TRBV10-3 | AINRMAGGGDNQIYTDTQY
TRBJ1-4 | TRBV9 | ASSVEQGEGKLF
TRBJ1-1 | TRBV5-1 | ASSRDYMNTEAF
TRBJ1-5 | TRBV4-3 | ASSHGSRGNNQPQH
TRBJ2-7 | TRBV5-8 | ASSSSQGMGYEQY
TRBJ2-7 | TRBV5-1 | ASSKGLEGVYEQY
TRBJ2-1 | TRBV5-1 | ASSLVGPQF
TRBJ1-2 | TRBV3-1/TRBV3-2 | ASSQDHRTGGSYT
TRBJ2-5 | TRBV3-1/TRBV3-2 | ASSHRGSETQY
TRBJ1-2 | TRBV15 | ATSTGQVDPYGYT
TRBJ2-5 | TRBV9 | ASSATGRVLQETQY
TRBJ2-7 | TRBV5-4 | ASSRPTGLGYEQY
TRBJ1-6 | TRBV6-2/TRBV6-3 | ASSYSPSGNRNSPLH
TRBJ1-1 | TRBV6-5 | ASSYARDSQEAF
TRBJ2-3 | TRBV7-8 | ASSFARRVDTDTQY
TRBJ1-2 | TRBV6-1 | ASSEGQFPLYGYT
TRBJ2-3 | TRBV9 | ASSVTRDTDTQY
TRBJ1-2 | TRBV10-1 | ASSADSVGGYT